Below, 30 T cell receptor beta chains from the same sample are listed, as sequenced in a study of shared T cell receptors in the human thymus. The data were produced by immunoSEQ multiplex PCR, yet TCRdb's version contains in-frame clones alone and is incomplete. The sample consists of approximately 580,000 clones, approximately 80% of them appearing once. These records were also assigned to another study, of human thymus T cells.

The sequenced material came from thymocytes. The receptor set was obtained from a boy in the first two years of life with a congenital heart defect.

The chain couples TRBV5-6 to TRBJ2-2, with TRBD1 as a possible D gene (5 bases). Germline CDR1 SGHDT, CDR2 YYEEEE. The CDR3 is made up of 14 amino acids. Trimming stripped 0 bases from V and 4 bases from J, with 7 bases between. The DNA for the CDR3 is TGTGCCAGCAGCTTGGGGGGCGGCACCGGGGAGCTGTTTTTT. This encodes CASSLGGGTGELFF.

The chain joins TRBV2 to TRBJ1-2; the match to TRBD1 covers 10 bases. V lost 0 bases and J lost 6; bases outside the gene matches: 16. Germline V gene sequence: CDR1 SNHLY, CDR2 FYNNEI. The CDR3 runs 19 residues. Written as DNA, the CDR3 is TGTGCCAGCAGTGAAGCCACGGGACAGGGGCCAATTCCGGTAAATGGCTACACCTTC. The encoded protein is CASSEATGQGPIPVNGYTF.

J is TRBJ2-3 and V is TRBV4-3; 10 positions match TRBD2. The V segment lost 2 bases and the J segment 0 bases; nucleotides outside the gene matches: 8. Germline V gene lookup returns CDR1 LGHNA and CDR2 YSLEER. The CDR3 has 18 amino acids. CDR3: CASSQLPGLASSTDTQYF. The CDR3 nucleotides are TGCGCCAGCAGCCAACTCCCGGGACTAGCGTCTAGCACAGATACGCAGTATTTT.

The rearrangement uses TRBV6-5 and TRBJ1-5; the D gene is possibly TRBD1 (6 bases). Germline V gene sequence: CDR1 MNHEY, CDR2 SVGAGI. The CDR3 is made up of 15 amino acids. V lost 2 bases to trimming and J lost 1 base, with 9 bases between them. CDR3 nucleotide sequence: TGTGCCAGCAGTTACGGCAGGGGAAGCAATCAGCCCCAGCATTTT. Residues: CASSYGRGSNQPQHF.

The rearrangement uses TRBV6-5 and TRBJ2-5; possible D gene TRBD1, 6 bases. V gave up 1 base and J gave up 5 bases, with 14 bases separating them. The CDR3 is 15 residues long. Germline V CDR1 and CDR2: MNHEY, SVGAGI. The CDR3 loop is CASSYYGETGETQYF. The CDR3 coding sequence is TGTGCCAGCAGTTACTATGGGGAAACAGGGGAGACCCAGTACTTC.

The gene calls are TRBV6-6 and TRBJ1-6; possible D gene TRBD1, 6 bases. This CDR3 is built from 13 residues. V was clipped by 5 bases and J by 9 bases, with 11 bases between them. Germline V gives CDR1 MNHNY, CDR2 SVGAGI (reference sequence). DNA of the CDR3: TGTGCCAGCAGTACAACAGGGTTTTCACCCCTCCACTTT. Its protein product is CASSTTGFSPLHF.

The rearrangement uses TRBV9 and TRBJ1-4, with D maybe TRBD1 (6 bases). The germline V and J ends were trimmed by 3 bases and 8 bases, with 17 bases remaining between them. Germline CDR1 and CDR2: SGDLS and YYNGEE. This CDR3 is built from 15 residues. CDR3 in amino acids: CASSGGGGDQEKLFF. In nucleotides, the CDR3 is TGTGCCAGCAGCGGGGGAGGGGGGGACCAGGAAAAACTGTTTTTT.

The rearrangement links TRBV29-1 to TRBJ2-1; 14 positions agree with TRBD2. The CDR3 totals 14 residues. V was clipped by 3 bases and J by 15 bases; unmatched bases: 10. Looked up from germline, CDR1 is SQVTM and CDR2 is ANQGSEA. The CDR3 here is CSVDVGLAGDSRFF. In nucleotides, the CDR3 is TGCAGCGTTGACGTGGGACTAGCGGGAGATTCTCGGTTCTTC.

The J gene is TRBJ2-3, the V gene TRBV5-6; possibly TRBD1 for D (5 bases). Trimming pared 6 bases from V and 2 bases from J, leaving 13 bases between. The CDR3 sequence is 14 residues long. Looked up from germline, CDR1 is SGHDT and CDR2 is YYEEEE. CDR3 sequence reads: CASTGMSVTDTQYF. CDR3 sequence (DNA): TGTGCCAGCACAGGGATGTCGGTCACAGATACGCAGTATTTT. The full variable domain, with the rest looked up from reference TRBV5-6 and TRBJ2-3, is DAGVTQSPTHLIKTRGQQVTLRCSPKSGHDTVSWYQQALGQGPQFIFQYYEEEERQRGNFPDRFSGHQFPNYSSELNVNALLLGDSALYLCASTGMSVTDTQYFGPGTRLTVL.

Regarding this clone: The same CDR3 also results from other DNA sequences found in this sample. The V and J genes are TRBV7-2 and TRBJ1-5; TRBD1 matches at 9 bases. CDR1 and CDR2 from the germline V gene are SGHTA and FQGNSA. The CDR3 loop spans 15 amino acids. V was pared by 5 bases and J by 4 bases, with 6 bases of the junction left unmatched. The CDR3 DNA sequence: TGTGCCAGCAGCCCGGACAGGGGCCGAAATCAGCCCCAGCATTTT. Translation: CASSPDRGRNQPQHF. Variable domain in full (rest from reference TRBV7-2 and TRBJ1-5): GAGVSQSPSNKVTEKGKDVELRCDPISGHTALYWYRQSLGQGLEFLIYFQGNSAPDKSGLPSDRFSAERTGGSVSTLTIQRTQQEDSAVYLCASSPDRGRNQPQHFGDGTRLSIL.

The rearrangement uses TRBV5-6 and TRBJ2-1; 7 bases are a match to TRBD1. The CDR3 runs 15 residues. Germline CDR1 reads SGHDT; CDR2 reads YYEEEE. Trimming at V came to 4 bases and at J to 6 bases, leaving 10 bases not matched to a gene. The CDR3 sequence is CASSPADRVVNEQFF. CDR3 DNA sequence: TGTGCCAGCAGCCCGGCCGACAGGGTTGTCAATGAGCAGTTCTTC.

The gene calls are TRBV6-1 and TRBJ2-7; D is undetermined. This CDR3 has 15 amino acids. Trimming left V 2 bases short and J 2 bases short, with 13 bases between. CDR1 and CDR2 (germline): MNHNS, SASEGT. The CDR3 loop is CASSEPGSQPYEQYF. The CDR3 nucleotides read TGTGCCAGCAGTGAACCGGGTTCCCAACCCTACGAGCAGTACTTC.

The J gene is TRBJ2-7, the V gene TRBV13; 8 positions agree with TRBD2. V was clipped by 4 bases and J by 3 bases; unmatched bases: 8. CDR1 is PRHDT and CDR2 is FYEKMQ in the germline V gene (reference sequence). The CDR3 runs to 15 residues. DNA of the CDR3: TGTGCCAGCAGCTCAAGATTGGCGGGAGGCTACGAGCAGTACTTC. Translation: CASSSRLAGGYEQYF.

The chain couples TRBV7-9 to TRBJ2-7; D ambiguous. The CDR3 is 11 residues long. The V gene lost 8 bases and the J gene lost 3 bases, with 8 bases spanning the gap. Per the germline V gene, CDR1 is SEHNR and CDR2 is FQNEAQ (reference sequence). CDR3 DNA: TGTGCCAGCGGAGTCCGCTACGAGCAGTACTTC. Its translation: CASGVRYEQYF.

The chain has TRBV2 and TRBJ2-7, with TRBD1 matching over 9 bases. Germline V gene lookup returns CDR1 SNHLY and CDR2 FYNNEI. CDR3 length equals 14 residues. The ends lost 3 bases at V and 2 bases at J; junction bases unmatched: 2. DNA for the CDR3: TGTGCCAGCAGTGATGACAGGGGGGCCTACGAGCAGTACTTC. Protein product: CASSDDRGAYEQYF.

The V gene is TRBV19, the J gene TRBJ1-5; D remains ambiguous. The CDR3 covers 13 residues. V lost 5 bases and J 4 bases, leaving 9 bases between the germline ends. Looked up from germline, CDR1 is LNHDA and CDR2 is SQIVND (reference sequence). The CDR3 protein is CASSHGVNQPQHF. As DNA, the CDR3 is TGTGCCAGTAGTCACGGGGTAAATCAGCCCCAGCATTTT.

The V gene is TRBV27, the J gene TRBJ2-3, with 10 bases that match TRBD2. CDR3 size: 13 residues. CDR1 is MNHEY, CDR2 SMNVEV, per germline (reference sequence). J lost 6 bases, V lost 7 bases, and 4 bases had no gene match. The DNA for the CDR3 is TGTGCCAGCAAGCGGGAGGGGCGGGATACGCAGTATTTT. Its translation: CASKREGRDTQYF.

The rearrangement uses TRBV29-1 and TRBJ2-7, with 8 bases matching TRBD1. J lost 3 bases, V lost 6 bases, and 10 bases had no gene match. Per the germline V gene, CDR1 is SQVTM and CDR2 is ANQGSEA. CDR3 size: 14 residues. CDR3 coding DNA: TGCAGCGTGGCTGACAGGGGATCAAGCTACGAGCAGTACTTC. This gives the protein CSVADRGSSYEQYF.

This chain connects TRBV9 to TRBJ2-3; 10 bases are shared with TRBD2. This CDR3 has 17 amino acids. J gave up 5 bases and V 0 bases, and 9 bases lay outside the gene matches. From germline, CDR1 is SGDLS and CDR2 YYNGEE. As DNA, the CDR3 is TGTGCCAGCAGCGTAGGAGCTAGCGGGAGCTCGGGAGATACGCAGTATTTT. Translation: CASSVGASGSSGDTQYF.

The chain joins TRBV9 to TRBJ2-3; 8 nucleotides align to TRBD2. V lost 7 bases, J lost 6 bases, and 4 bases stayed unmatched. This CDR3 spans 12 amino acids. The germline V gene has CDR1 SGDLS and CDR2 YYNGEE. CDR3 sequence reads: CASGRGGDTQYF. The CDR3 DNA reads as TGTGCCAGCGGGCGCGGGGGGGATACGCAGTATTTT.

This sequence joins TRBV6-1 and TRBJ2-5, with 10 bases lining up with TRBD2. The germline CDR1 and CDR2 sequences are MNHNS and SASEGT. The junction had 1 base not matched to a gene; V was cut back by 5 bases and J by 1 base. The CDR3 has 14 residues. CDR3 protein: CASSSGGAQETQYF. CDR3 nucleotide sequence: TGTGCCAGCAGTAGCGGGGGGGCCCAAGAGACCCAGTACTTC.

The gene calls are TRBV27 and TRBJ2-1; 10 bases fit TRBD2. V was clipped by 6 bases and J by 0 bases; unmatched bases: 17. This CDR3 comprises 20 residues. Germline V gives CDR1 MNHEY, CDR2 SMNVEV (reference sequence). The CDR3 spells CASRPVSGRAKGSSYNEQFF. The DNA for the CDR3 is TGTGCCAGCAGGCCCGTGAGCGGGAGGGCCAAAGGAAGCTCCTACAATGAGCAGTTCTTC.

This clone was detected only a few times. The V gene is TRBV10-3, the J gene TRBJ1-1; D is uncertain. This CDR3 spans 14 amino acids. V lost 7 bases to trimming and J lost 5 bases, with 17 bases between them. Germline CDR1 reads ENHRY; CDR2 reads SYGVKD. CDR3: CAITTQAGGTEAFF. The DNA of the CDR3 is TGTGCCATCACCACCCAGGCAGGAGGAACTGAAGCTTTCTTT.

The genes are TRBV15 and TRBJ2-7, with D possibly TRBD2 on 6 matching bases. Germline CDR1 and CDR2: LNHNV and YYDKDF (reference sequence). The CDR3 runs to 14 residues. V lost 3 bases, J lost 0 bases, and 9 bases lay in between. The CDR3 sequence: CATSRYGGSYEQYF. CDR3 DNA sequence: TGTGCCACCAGCAGGTACGGGGGCTCCTACGAGCAGTACTTC.

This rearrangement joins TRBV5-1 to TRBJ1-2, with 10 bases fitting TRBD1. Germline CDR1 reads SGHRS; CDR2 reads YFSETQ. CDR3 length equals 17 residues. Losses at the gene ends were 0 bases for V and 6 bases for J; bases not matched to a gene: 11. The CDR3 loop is CASSLADRDRGEDGYTF. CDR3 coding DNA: TGCGCCAGCAGCTTGGCCGACCGGGACAGGGGAGAGGATGGCTACACCTTC.

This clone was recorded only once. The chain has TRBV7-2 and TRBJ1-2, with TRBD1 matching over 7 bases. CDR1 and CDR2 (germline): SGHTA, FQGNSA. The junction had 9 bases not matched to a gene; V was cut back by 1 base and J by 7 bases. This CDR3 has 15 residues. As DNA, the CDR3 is TGTGCCAGCAGCTTAGTGGCCGGGACAGCTACTGGCTACACCTTC. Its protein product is CASSLVAGTATGYTF.

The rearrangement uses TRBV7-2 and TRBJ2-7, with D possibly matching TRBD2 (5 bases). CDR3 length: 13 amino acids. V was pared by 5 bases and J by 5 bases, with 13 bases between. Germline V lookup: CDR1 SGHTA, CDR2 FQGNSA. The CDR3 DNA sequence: TGTGCCAGCAGCCCACTAGTGGGGAACGAGCAGTACTTC. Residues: CASSPLVGNEQYF.

The CDR3 loop reads CASSPSGLEGLHEQFF. The CDR3 DNA follows: TGTGCCAGCAGCCCTAGTGGACTAGAGGGGCTCCATGAGCAGTTCTTC. This rearrangement joins TRBV9 to TRBJ2-1; 7 bases map to TRBD2. Germline lookup yields CDR1 SGDLS and CDR2 YYNGEE. This CDR3 has 16 residues. V shed 4 bases, J shed 8 bases, and the junction held 15 bases outside the gene matches.

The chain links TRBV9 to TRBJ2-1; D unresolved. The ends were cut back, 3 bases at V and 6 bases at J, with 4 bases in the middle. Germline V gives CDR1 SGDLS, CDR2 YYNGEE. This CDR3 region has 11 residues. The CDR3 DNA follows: TGTGCCAGCAGCGCTAGCAATGAGCAGTTCTTC. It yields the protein CASSASNEQFF.

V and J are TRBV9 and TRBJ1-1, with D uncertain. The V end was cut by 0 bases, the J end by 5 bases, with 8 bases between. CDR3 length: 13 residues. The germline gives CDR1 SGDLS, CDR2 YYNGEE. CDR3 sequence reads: CASSVGEETEAFF. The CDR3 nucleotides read TGTGCCAGCAGCGTAGGAGAAGAGACTGAAGCTTTCTTT. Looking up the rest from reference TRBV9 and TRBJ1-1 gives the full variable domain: DSGVTQTPKHLITATGQRVTLRCSPRSGDLSVYWYQQSLDQGLQFLIQYYNGEERAKGNILERFSAQQFPDLHSELNLSSLELGDSALYFCASSVGEETEAFFGQGTRLTVV.